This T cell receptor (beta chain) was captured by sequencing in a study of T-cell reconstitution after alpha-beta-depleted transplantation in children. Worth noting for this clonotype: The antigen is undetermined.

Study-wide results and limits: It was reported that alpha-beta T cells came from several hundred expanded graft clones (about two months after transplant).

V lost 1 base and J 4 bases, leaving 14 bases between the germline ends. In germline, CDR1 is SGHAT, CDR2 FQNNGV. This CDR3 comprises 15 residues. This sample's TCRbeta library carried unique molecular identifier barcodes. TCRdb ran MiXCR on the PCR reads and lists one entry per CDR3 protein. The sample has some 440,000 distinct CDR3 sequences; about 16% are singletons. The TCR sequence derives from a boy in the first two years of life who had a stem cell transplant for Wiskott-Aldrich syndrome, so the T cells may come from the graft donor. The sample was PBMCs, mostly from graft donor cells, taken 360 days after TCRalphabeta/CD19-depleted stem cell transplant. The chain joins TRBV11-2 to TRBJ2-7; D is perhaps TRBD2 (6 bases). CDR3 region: CASSLGPRGRYEQYF. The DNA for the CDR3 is TGTGCCAGCAGCTTAGGGCCCCGGGGGAGGTACGAGCAGTACTTC.